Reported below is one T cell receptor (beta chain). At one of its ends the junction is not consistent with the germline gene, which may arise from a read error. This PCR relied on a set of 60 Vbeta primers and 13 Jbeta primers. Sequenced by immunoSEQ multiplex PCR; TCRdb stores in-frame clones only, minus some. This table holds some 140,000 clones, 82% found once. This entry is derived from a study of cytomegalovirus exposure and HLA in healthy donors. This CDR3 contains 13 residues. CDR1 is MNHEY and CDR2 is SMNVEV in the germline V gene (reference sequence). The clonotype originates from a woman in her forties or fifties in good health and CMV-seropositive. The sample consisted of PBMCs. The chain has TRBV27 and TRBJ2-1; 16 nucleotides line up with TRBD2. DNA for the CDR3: TGTGCCAGCAAGGGACTAGCGGGAGGGCCGTCGCTCTTC. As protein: CASKGLAGGPSLF.